These T cell receptor beta chains were read from a single sample in a study of shared clonotypes between healthy human individuals. Clones were read by immunoSEQ multiplex PCR, and TCRdb kept only the in-frame ones, dropping some. The top ten hold 0.11% of the sample, which has more than 500,000 clones, roughly 96% seen once. The sequenced material came from naive CD8+ T cells sorted from blood. The source of these receptors is a woman aged 30 to 39 in good health. Each CDR3 is given with its conserved first and last residue. The D gene is left open where the match is weak. Where a row states a size, it is once, few, many or the class of an expanded clone; other rows omit it.

TRBV28	TRBJ2-7	NA	NA	CASSLAELPYEQYF	TGTGCCAGCAGTTTAGCGGAACTACCCTACGAGCAGTACTTC
TRBV13	TRBJ2-1	NA	NA	CASSPGVEENNEQFF	TGTGCCAGCAGCCCGGGCGTGGAGGAGAACAATGAGCAGTTCTTC
TRBV9	TRBJ2-5	once	TRBD2	CASSAQSGRGETQYF	TGTGCCAGCAGCGCCCAGAGCGGGAGGGGAGAGACCCAGTACTTC
TRBV14	TRBJ2-1	NA	TRBD2	CASSQDEGLAGFYNEQFF	TGTGCCAGCAGCCAAGATGAGGGACTAGCGGGATTTTACAATGAGCAGTTCTTC
TRBV4-2	TRBJ2-7	once	TRBD2	CASGAGGHYEQYF	TGTGCCAGCGGAGCGGGAGGGCACTACGAGCAGTACTTC
TRBV7-8	TRBJ1-5	NA	NA	CASSLGGIGQPQHF	TGTGCCAGCAGCTTAGGGGGGATCGGTCAGCCCCAGCATTTT
TRBV7-9	TRBJ2-5	NA	TRBD2	CASSNSGKMAETQYF	TGTGCCAGCAGCAACAGCGGGAAAATGGCGGAGACCCAGTACTTC
TRBV28	TRBJ2-7	NA	NA	CATGLRTYEQYF	TGTGCCACGGGACTGAGGACCTACGAGCAGTACTTC
TRBV4-1	TRBJ2-1	NA	NA	CASSLSGYEQFF	TGCGCCAGCAGCCTGAGCGGGTATGAGCAGTTCTTC
TRBV7-9	TRBJ2-2	once	NA	CASSLGSGGGTGELFF	TGTGCCAGCAGCTTAGGTAGCGGAGGGGGCACCGGGGAGCTGTTTTTT
TRBV14	TRBJ2-7	NA	NA	CASSQEFGTPYEQYF	TGTGCCAGCAGCCAAGAGTTTGGGACCCCCTACGAGCAGTACTTC
TRBV19	TRBJ1-2	NA	NA	CASSIAGDYGYTF	TGTGCCAGTAGTATTGCCGGGGACTATGGCTACACCTTC
TRBV19	TRBJ2-5	once	NA	CASSIGDETQYF	TGTGCCAGTAGTATTGGGGATGAGACCCAGTACTTC
TRBV2	TRBJ2-2	NA	NA	CASSEFPTDTNTGELFF	TGTGCCAGCAGTGAGTTCCCGACAGATACGAACACCGGGGAGCTGTTTTTT
TRBV7-9	TRBJ1-5	NA	TRBD1	CASSQQGAGNQPQHF	TGTGCCAGCAGCCAACAGGGGGCAGGCAATCAGCCCCAGCATTTT
TRBV5-4	TRBJ2-5	NA	TRBD1	CASSLIGQGQETQYF	TGTGCCAGCAGCTTAATCGGACAGGGACAAGAGACCCAGTACTTC
TRBV5-4	TRBJ2-1	NA	TRBD1	CASSEFPGQGKNEQFF	TGTGCCAGCAGCGAATTCCCGGGACAGGGAAAAAATGAGCAGTTCTTC
TRBV27	TRBJ2-1	NA	NA	CASREGFGEQFF	TGTGCCAGCAGAGAGGGTTTTGGTGAGCAGTTCTTC
TRBV2	TRBJ2-1	NA	TRBD2	CASSDYRASGSRDEQFF	TGTGCCAGCAGTGACTACAGGGCTAGCGGGAGTCGGGATGAGCAGTTCTTC
TRBV29-1	TRBJ1-1	NA	NA	CSVEDRRQNTEAFF	TGCAGCGTTGAAGATCGCAGACAGAACACTGAAGCTTTCTTT
TRBV2	TRBJ2-7	NA	TRBD2	CASSELGGAREQYF	TGTGCCAGCAGCGAGCTCGGGGGGGCGCGGGAGCAGTACTTC